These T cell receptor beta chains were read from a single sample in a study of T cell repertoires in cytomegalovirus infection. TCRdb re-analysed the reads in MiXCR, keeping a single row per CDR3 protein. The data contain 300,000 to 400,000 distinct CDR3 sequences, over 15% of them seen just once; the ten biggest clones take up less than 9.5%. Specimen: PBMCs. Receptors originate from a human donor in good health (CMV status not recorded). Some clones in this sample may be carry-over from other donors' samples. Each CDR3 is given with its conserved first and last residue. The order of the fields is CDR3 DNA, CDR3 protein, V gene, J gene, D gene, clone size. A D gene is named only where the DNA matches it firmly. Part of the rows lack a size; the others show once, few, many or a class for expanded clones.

CDR3 DNA: TGTGCCAGCAGTGACCCCCCAGGCCCCGGCTACGAGCAGTACTTC
CDR3 protein: CASSDPPGPGYEQYF
V gene: TRBV6-1
J gene: TRBJ2-7
D gene: -
clone size: few

CDR3 DNA: TGTGCCAGCAGCCACCTAGGCAGACAAGAGACCCAGTACTTC
CDR3 protein: CASSHLGRQETQYF
V gene: TRBV14
J gene: TRBJ2-5
D gene: -
clone size: once

CDR3 DNA: TGCGCCAGCAGCCAAGAGGGGGGAGTGGGTTCTGAAGAGACCCAGTACTTC
CDR3 protein: CASSQEGGVGSEETQYF
V gene: TRBV4-3
J gene: TRBJ2-5
D gene: -
clone size: few

CDR3 DNA: TGCGCCAGCAGCTTGGGGGAGAATAGCAATCAGCCCCAGCATTTT
CDR3 protein: CASSLGENSNQPQHF
V gene: TRBV5-1
J gene: TRBJ1-5
D gene: -
clone size: many

CDR3 DNA: TGTGCCAGCAATTACGGCACAGGGGGTAATTCTGAAGCTTTCTTT
CDR3 protein: CASNYGTGGNSEAFF
V gene: TRBV6-1
J gene: TRBJ1-1
D gene: TRBD1
clone size: -

CDR3 DNA: TGTGCCAGTAGCATTTATCACTCTGGGGCCAACGTCCTGACTTTC
CDR3 protein: CASSIYHSGANVLTF
V gene: TRBV19
J gene: TRBJ2-6
D gene: -
clone size: few

CDR3 DNA: TGTGCCAGCAGCTTAGCGCCGGGGAATGGCTACACCTTC
CDR3 protein: CASSLAPGNGYTF
V gene: TRBV7-8
J gene: TRBJ1-2
D gene: -
clone size: many

CDR3 DNA: TGCGCCAGCAGCAAAGGACTTATCTGGCGGGAGGGAGAGCAAGAGACCCAGTACTTC
CDR3 protein: CASSKGLIWREGEQETQYF
V gene: TRBV4-1
J gene: TRBJ2-5
D gene: TRBD2
clone size: few

CDR3 DNA: TGTGCCAGCAGTTTCGGGGGGCAAGGATCTGAAGCTTTCTTT
CDR3 protein: CASSFGGQGSEAFF
V gene: TRBV12-3/TRBV12-4
J gene: TRBJ1-1
D gene: -
clone size: few

CDR3 DNA: TGTGCCAGCAGCGGGGGCCCGAATCAGCCCCAGCATTTT
CDR3 protein: CASSGGPNQPQHF
V gene: TRBV7-2
J gene: TRBJ1-5
D gene: -
clone size: many

CDR3 DNA: TGTGCCAGCATTTACCAGACAGGGTCCGGCTACGCCTTC
CDR3 protein: CASIYQTGSGYAF
V gene: TRBV2
J gene: TRBJ1-2
D gene: TRBD1
clone size: once

CDR3 DNA: TGTGCCAGCAGCTTATCGAGGTTTAGGGGTACTGAAGCTTTCTTT
CDR3 protein: CASSLSRFRGTEAFF
V gene: TRBV7-9
J gene: TRBJ1-1
D gene: -
clone size: few

CDR3 DNA: TGTGCCAGCAGCGTGGGACAGGCCTACGAGCAGTACTTC
CDR3 protein: CASSVGQAYEQYF
V gene: TRBV7-8
J gene: TRBJ2-7
D gene: TRBD1
clone size: many

CDR3 DNA: TGTGCCAGCAGTTTTTTACTGGACCCGGCGGCAGATACGCAGTATTTT
CDR3 protein: CASSFLLDPAADTQYF
V gene: TRBV12-3/TRBV12-4
J gene: TRBJ2-3
D gene: -
clone size: few

CDR3 DNA: TGTGCCAGCAGTTACGGCTCCTATAATTCACCCCTCCACTTT
CDR3 protein: CASSYGSYNSPLHF
V gene: TRBV27
J gene: TRBJ1-6
D gene: -
clone size: many